What follows describes a single T cell receptor (beta chain). The antigen remains unidentified. These data originate in a study of T cells after posttransplantation cyclophosphamide. Study-wide results and caveats: Skin or GI-infiltrating T cells shared few TRB sequences with blood.

Per germline, CDR1 MNHNS and CDR2 SASEGT. This CDR3 has 16 amino acids. V lost 4 bases to trimming and J lost 3 bases, with 16 bases between them. Only in-frame clones appear in the TCRdb table, and some are missing; sequencing was by immunoSEQ multiplex PCR. The data show approximately 52,000 clones, with about 86% seen just once and about 2.8% held by the top ten. The rearrangement uses TRBV6-1 and TRBJ2-1; D is unresolved. The sequenced sample consisted of PBMCs. The receptor was derived from a young man with a blood cancer, CMV-positive, and with a related stem cell donor. The CDR3 region is CASSVSGTNLYNEQFF. CDR3 bases: TGTGCCAGCAGTGTCTCCGGAACTAATCTCTACAATGAGCAGTTCTTC.